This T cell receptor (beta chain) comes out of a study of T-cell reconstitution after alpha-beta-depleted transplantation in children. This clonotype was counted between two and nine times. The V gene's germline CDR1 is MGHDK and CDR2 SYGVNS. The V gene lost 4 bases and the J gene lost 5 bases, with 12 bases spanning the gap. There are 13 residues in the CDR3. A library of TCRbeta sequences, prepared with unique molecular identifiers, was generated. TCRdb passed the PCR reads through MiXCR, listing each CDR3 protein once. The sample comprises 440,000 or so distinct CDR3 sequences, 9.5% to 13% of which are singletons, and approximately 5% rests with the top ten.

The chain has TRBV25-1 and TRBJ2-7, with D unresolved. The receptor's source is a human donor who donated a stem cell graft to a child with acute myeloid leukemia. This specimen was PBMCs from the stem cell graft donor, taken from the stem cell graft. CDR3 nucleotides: TGTGCCAGCAGTGCCCTAATACTTAACGAGCAGTACTTC. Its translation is CASSALILNEQYF.